This T cell receptor (beta chain) was profiled in a study of human T cells and chemical hapten exposure. Study as a whole: After 6 days, upper back 0.01% DPC patch tests were scored. Regarding the study as a whole: Expanded TCRs were compared with controls, and the expanded TCRs formed significantly more large CDR3 similarity clusters.

Time point specified: patch test 2, 6 weeks after DPC sensitization. Indicated treatment: therapeutic diphenylcyclopropenone sensitization with weekly scalp DPC. Note on this clonotype: The antigen remains unidentified.

In the library, unique molecular identifiers were attached to individual cDNA molecules. Original handling: Per-sample TCR counts ranged from 23,224 to 690,600, median 95,638. TCRdb re-called the RACE reads through MiXCR, storing one row per CDR3 protein. Here the V and J calls rest on TCRdb's processing, not on the authors' analysis. The sample has tens of thousands of distinct CDR3 sequences, approximately 10% seen once. The source of this sequence is a woman in her thirties with alopecia areata. Some clones in this sample may be carry-over from other donors' samples. Source: whole blood, taken in connection with sensitization to the hapten diphenylcyclopropenone (DPC).

CDR3 DNA sequence: TGCAGTGCTGTCGGAGCTGGTGCCTATGGCTACACCTTC. Encoded protein: CSAVGAGAYGYTF. The chain uses TRBV20-1 and TRBJ1-2; no firm D call. The germline CDR1 and CDR2 sequences are DFQATT and SNEGSKA (reference sequence). The V and J ends lost 5 bases and 4 bases respectively, with 14 bases between them. The length of the CDR3 is 13 residues.